Included here is one TCR beta chain sequence, with context. This specimen comes from a study of CD8+CD57+ T cells in acquired aplastic anemia. Selection for sequencing was limited to patients who had shown CD8+CD57+ cell expansion by flow cytometry. Germline V gene sequence: CDR1 DFQATT, CDR2 SNEGSKA (reference sequence). Trimming removed 6 bases from V and 0 bases from J; junction bases left unmatched: 10. CDR3 length equals 15 residues. Both TCR beta VDJ combination and CDR3 sequence profiling were carried out. Genomic DNA was the template for this profiling. TCRdb re-called the reads through MiXCR, storing one row per CDR3 protein. The table records around 180,000 distinct CDR3 sequences, around half of them present only once.

This chain links TRBV20-1 with TRBJ1-1; TRBD1 agrees at 7 bases. The specimen sequenced was sorted CD4+, CD8+, or CD8+CD57+ T cells (not recorded which) from PBMCs. This receptor was obtained from a human donor with aplastic anemia. This CDR3 reads CSARRQGAMNTEAFF. Written as DNA, the CDR3 is TGCAGTGCAAGAAGACAGGGAGCCATGAACACTGAAGCTTTCTTT.